This T cell receptor beta chain is from a study of blood T cell repertoires in COVID-19. Turning to the study itself: Sites in the United States, Italy and Spain provided acute and convalescent COVID-19 samples. The analysed material was cDNA or gDNA that came from T cells, B-cell-depleted T cells, or PBMCs.

Before being deemed recovered, Cohort 3 donors had two negative PCRs, clearance, or symptom resolution. This clone was seen a handful of times. The authors' processing: Amplifying reference gene primers gave estimates of nucleated cell counts. TCRdb's table, derived via immunoSEQ multiplex PCR, lists solely in-frame clones and lacks some. From that table come the V and J calls and clone size; the DNA was used to work out D and trimming. The sample includes around 400,000 clones, around 83% of them seen just once. The material sequenced was PBMCs or T cells enriched from blood (not recorded which). The sequence was collected from a woman in her forties or fifties who had recovered from COVID-19.

The CDR3 DNA is TGTGCCAGCAGCCATCCAGCGGCGGGAGATTTAGATACGCAGTATTTT. Its translation is CASSHPAAGDLDTQYF. The V call is TRBV11-2, the J call TRBJ2-3; 7 nucleotides line up with TRBD2. This CDR3 contains 16 residues. Trimming removed 5 bases from V and 5 bases from J; junction bases left unmatched: 13. The germline V gene has CDR1 SGHAT and CDR2 FQNNGV.